This T cell receptor (beta chain) was recovered during a study of early T cells in non-severe SARS-CoV-2 infection. General observations from the study: VDJdb matching, biased toward anti-spike CD8 responses, missed private and CD4 specificities.

This clonotype came up many times. Its antigen is still unknown. Unique molecular identifiers were affixed to single, distinct cDNA molecules. TCRdb analysed the 5' RACE reads with MiXCR anew, one entry per CDR3 protein. The data hold roughly 35,000 distinct CDR3 sequences, with 5% to 6.5% observed a single time. The germline V and J ends were trimmed by 5 bases and 4 bases, with 9 bases remaining between them. This CDR3 is built from 13 residues. Germline V lookup: CDR1 SGHTA, CDR2 FQGTGA. This TCR was recovered from an adult who was a healthcare worker with PCR-confirmed SARS-CoV-2 infection or an uninfected control (not recorded which). The chain employs TRBV7-3 and TRBJ1-3; D unclear. The sequencing sample was made of whole blood. The CDR3 DNA follows: TGTGCCAGCAGCGAGGAGTCGGGAAACACCATATATTTT. Translation gives CASSEESGNTIYF. Using reference TRBV7-3 and TRBJ1-3 for the parts outside the CDR3, the full variable domain is GAGVSQTPSNKVTEKGKYVELRCDPISGHTALYWYRQSLGQGPEFLIYFQGTGAADDSGLPNDRFFAVRPEGSVSTLKIQRTERGDSAVYLCASSEESGNTIYFGEGSWLTVV.